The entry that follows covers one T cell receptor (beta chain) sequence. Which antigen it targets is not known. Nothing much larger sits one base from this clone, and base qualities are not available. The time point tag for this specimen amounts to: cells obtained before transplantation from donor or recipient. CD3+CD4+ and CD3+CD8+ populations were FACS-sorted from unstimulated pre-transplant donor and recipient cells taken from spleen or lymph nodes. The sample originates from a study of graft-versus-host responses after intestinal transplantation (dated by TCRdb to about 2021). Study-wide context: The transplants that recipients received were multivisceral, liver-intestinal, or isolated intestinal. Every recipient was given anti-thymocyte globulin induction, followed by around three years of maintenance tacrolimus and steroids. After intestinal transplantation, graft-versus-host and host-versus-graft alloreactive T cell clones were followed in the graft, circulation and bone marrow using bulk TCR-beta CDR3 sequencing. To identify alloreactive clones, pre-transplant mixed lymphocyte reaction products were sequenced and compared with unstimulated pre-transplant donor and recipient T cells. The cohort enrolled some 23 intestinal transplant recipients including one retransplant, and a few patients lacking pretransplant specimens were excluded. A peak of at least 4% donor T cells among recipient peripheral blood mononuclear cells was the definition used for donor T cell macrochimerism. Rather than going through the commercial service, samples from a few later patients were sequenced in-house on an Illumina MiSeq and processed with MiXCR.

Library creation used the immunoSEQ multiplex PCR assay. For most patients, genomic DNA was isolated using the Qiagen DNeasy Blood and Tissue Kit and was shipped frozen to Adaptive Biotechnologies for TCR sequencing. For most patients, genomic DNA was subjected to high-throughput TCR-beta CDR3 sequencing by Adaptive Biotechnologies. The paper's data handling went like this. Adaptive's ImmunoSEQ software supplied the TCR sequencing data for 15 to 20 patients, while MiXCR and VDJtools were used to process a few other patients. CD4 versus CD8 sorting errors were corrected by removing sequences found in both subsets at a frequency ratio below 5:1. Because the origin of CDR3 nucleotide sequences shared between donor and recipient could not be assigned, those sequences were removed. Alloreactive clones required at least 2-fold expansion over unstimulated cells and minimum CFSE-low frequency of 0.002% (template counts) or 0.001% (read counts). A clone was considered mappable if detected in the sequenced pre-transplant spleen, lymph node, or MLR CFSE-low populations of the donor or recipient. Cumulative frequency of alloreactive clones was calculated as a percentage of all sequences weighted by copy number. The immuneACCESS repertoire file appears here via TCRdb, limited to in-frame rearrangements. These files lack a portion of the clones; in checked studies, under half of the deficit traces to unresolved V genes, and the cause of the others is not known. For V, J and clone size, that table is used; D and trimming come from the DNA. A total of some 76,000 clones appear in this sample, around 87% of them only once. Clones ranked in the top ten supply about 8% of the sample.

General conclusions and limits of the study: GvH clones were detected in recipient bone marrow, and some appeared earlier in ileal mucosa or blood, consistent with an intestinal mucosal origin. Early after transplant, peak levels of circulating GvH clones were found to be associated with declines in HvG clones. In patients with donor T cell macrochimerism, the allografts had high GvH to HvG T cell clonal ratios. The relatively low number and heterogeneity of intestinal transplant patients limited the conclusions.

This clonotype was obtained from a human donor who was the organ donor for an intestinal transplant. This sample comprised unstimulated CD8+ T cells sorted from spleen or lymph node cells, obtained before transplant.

The DNA sequence is given as TGTGCCAGCAGCTTCACGGCCCGGGGGCCCACCGAAGAGACCCAGTACTTC. Translated, this gives CASSFTARGPTEETQYF. The chain was built from TRBV11-2 and TRBJ2-5; the D segment may tentatively be TRBD1 or TRBD2, each giving 6 matched bases. The CDR3 covers 17 residues, taking in both the cysteine and the phenylalanine. The DNA shown is the 51-base CDR3, in frame from base 1. The trim is 3 bases for V and 3 bases for J, with a gap of 20 bases between the germline ends. Reading the germline V gene gives CDR1 SGHAT and CDR2 FQNNGV.